A selection of T cell receptor beta chains follows, all from one sample in a study of cytomegalovirus exposure and HLA in healthy donors. TCRdb keeps only in-frame clones here, not all; method: immunoSEQ multiplex PCR. The table records 35,000 to 50,000 clones, 50% to 75% of them present only once. Material for sequencing was PBMCs. These receptors originate from a human donor in good health. Each CDR3 is given with its conserved first and last residue. The D gene is left open where the match is weak. Not all rows give a size; the values are once, few, many and, for expanded clones, a class.

j_call | clone_size | v_call | d_call | cdr3_nt | cdr3_aa
TRBJ1-4 | few | TRBV7-6 | TRBD1 | TGTGCCAGCAGCTTAGCCCACGGGACAGGGGGTGAAAAACTGTTTTTT | CASSLAHGTGGEKLFF
TRBJ1-5 | . | TRBV30 | TRBD1 | TGTGCCTGGAACATACAGGGGGGCAATCAGCCCCAGCATTTT | CAWNIQGGNQPQHF
TRBJ1-5 | few | TRBV5-6 | . | TGTGCCAGCAGCTTGGGGGACACCTATCAGCCCCAGCATTTT | CASSLGDTYQPQHF
TRBJ1-6 | . | TRBV6-6 | TRBD1 | TGTGCCAGCAGAAGACAGGGTGATAATTCACCCCTCCACTTT | CASRRQGDNSPLHF
TRBJ2-4 | . | TRBV30 | TRBD2 | TGTGCCTGGAGTTCCACTAGGACTAGCGGGGGGGCCGGAGCCAAAAACATTCAGTACTTC | CAWSSTRTSGGAGAKNIQYF
TRBJ1-5 | . | TRBV28 | . | TGTGCCAGCAGTTCCGGTTTAGGAGCCGGGATAAATCAGCCCCAGCATTTT | CASSSGLGAGINQPQHF
TRBJ1-1 | . | TRBV7-9 | . | TGTGCCAGCAGCAATGGACAGTCCTGGAACACTGAAGCTTTCTTT | CASSNGQSWNTEAFF
TRBJ1-1 | . | TRBV18 | . | TGTGCCAGCTCACCACTTCGGGAGGAAGCTTTCTTT | CASSPLREEAFF
TRBJ1-1 | . | TRBV6-1 | . | TGTGCCAGCAGTTATAAGCTACTCGAAGCTTTCTTT | CASSYKLLEAFF
TRBJ1-2 | . | TRBV2 | . | TGTGCCAGCAGTGACGAACATAATTATGGCTACACCTTC | CASSDEHNYGYTF
TRBJ1-6 | . | TRBV7-2 | . | TGTGCCAGCAGCTCCTCGCACAGGTCGTATTCACCCCTCCACTTT | CASSSSHRSYSPLHF
TRBJ1-4 | . | TRBV5-1 | . | TGCGCCAGCAGCTCGGCTGGGACTCGTAATGAAAAACTGTTTTTT | CASSSAGTRNEKLFF
TRBJ1-5 | few | TRBV5-1 | TRBD1 | TGCGCCAGCAGCTCCGGGACAGGGGACAATCAGCCCCAGCATTTT | CASSSGTGDNQPQHF
TRBJ2-3 | . | TRBV28 | TRBD2 | TGTGCCAGCAGTTTAGCGGGGGGCACAGATACGCAGTATTTT | CASSLAGGTDTQYF
TRBJ2-1 | . | TRBV4-2 | TRBD2 | TGTGCCAGCAGCCAAGGACTTCTAGCGGGGGAGGCCTACAATGAGCAGTTCTTC | CASSQGLLAGEAYNEQFF
TRBJ1-2 | . | TRBV2 | . | TGTGCCAGCAATAGTCTGGCGGAGGGCTACACCTTC | CASNSLAEGYTF
TRBJ1-6 | once | TRBV7-2 | TRBD1 | TGTGCCAGCAGCGATACAGGGGGCGCATATTCACCCCTCCACTTT | CASSDTGGAYSPLHF
TRBJ2-5 | . | TRBV9 | . | TGTGCCAGCAGCGTAGGCGGATTCGAAGAGACCCAGTACTTC | CASSVGGFEETQYF
TRBJ1-6 | . | TRBV19 | TRBD1 | TGTGCCAGGGTGGGACAGCCAAATTCACCCCTCCACTTT | CARVGQPNSPLHF
TRBJ2-1 | . | TRBV9 | . | TGTGCCAGCAGCCTACAGACTAGTACCCCTAGCAATGAGCAGTTCTTC | CASSLQTSTPSNEQFF